This T cell receptor (beta chain) comes out of a study of shared clonotypes between healthy human individuals. The assay was immunoSEQ multiplex PCR, and TCRdb's table has in-frame clones only and misses some. The profile shows under 600,000 clones, about 98% of them singletons. The table lists this clone with a count of one. The V gene end was trimmed by 3 bases and the J gene end by 2 bases; junction bases not matched to a gene: 4. CDR1 SGHTA and CDR2 FQGNSA come from the germline V gene. The CDR3 has 15 residues. Naivety among CD8 cells was defined by CD45RO negativity and positive CCR7 selection, thereby excluding terminally differentiated effector memory CD45RA+ cells.

Sequencing was done on a sample of naive CD8+ T cells sorted from blood. The TCR originated in a man between 25 and 39 years old in good health. The chain couples TRBV7-2 to TRBJ2-3; 8 bases agree with TRBD2. The CDR3 loop is CASSLVAGITDTQYF. DNA for the CDR3: TGTGCCAGCAGCTTGGTAGCGGGGATCACAGATACGCAGTATTTT.